This TCR beta chain was sequenced during a study of blood T cells in healthy people across ages. Overall study results and limits: The study found TCR beta diversity correlated strongly with naive T cell percentage. Diversity was estimated from one million T cells, and these estimates were considered underestimates.

As for this clonotype: Its antigen is unknown.

Through a sample-barcoded 5' primer and a J-beta primer mix, a second PCR was run for about 7 to 12 cycles. One entry per CDR3 protein, called by TCRdb with MiXCR from the 5' RACE reads. The sample shows around 1,000,000 distinct CDR3 sequences, roughly two fifths of them seen only once. This CDR3 region has 16 residues. J was trimmed by 4 bases and V by 5 bases; bases with no gene match: 9. The germline CDR1 and CDR2 sequences are LNHNV and YYDKDF (reference sequence). The origin of this receptor is a man aged 18-30 years in good health. The chain recombines TRBV15 with TRBJ1-1; 11 bases match TRBD1. The sequenced sample consisted of blood. The CDR3 loop is CATSPSPGQGVTEAFF. CDR3 bases: TGTGCCACCAGCCCATCCCCGGGACAGGGGGTCACTGAAGCTTTCTTT.